Each of the 11 T cell receptor beta chains below was sequenced from the same sample in a study of radiation and T cells in renal cell carcinoma (dated by TCRdb to about 2020). The intended sense of this specimen's time point label: blood 4 weeks post-SBRT, at nephrectomy. Taken with the paper, the label for treatment or condition translates to: 15 Gy SBRT to primary tumor, nephrectomy 4 weeks later. The method behind the library was the immunoSEQ multiplex PCR assay. TCRdb mirrors the immuneACCESS table, restricted to in-frame sequences. Some clones are absent from its copies; in checked studies, under half trace to an unresolved V gene, and the reason for the others is unknown. Counted in this sample were around 140,000 clones; roughly 90% of them appeared once. Around 17% of the sample comes from the top ten. This specimen was blood, taken from a patient whose treatment included radiotherapy and nephrectomy. The source is a woman in her forties or fifties with renal cell carcinoma.

V usage is TRBV7-2 and J usage is TRBJ1-1; TRBD1 agrees at 9 bases. The CDR3 covers 16 residues. Per germline, CDR1 SGHTA and CDR2 FQGNSA. V dropped 5 bases and J dropped 3; count of bases not matched to a gene: 10. The CDR3 nucleotides are TGTGCCAGCAGCATGGGACAGGGTCTCGGGTACACTGAAGCTTTCTTT. Amino acids: CASSMGQGLGYTEAFF.

The J gene is TRBJ2-6, the V gene TRBV6-5; unclear D gene. V lost 10 bases, J lost 1 base, and 5 bases lay in between. The CDR3 is made up of 12 amino acids. The germline V gene has CDR1 MNHEY and CDR2 SVGAGI. CDR3 sequence reads: CATTSGANVLTF. In DNA, the CDR3 is TGTGCCACCACATCTGGGGCCAACGTCCTGACTTTC.

This chain links TRBV11-2 with TRBJ2-2; D not resolved. CDR1 SGHAT and CDR2 FQNNGV come from the germline V gene. V was trimmed by 2 bases and J by 16 bases, leaving 14 bases between them. The CDR3 runs 12 residues. CDR3 bases: TGTGCCAGCAGCTTATCCGGTAGAGTCGCGTTTTTT. Translated, it gives CASSLSGRVAFF.

The chain joins TRBV4-3 to TRBJ2-5; TRBD2 matches at 10 bases. After removal of 2 bases from V and 4 bases from J, the junction contained 4 bases not matched to a gene. CDR3 length: 15 amino acids. Germline CDR1 and CDR2: LGHNA and YSLEER. CDR3 sequence reads: CASSQIAGGRETQYF. Written as DNA, the CDR3 is TGCGCCAGCAGCCAAATAGCGGGAGGTCGAGAGACCCAGTACTTC.

The chain has TRBV7-9 and TRBJ2-4; 10 bases are a match to TRBD2. CDR3 length: 16 amino acids. The germline gives CDR1 SEHNR, CDR2 FQNEAQ (reference sequence). V gave up 1 base and J gave up 8 bases; unmatched junction bases: 8. CDR3 loop: CASSLEGLAMTDIQYF. In DNA form, the CDR3 reads TGTGCCAGCAGCTTAGAGGGACTAGCGATGACTGACATTCAGTACTTC.

The rearrangement links TRBV10-1 to TRBJ2-3; 8 bases agree with TRBD2. The V segment lost 6 bases and the J segment 0 bases; nucleotides outside the gene matches: 5. CDR3 length: 15 residues. Germline V gene sequence: CDR1 WNHNN, CDR2 SYGVQD (reference sequence). The CDR3 nucleotides read TGCGCCAGCAGCGAAGGACTAGCTAGCACAGATACGCAGTATTTT. Its protein is CASSEGLASTDTQYF.

The gene calls are TRBV7-6 and TRBJ2-1, with 9 bases aligning to TRBD2. The CDR3 covers 14 residues. Germline V lookup: CDR1 SGHVS, CDR2 FNYEAQ. The V segment lost 2 bases and the J segment 12 bases; nucleotides outside the gene matches: 8. The DNA for the CDR3 is TGTGCCAGCAGCTTAATAGCGGGAGACGTCGGGCAGTTCTTC. Its protein is CASSLIAGDVGQFF. Looking up the rest from reference TRBV7-6 and TRBJ2-1 gives the full variable domain: GAGVSQSPRYKVTKRGQDVALRCDPISGHVSLYWYRQALGQGPEFLTYFNYEAQQDKSGLPNDRFSAERPEGSISTLTIQRTEQRDSAMYRCASSLIAGDVGQFFGPGTRLTVL.

This clone has just one count. The chain links TRBV19 to TRBJ1-1; D gene ambiguous. V dropped 3 bases and J dropped 7 bases, with 15 bases sitting between them. The CDR3 has 14 amino acids. In germline, CDR1 is LNHDA, CDR2 SQIVND (reference sequence). The DNA for the CDR3 is TGTGCCAGTAGTATGACAACCTCATCAGTTGAAGCTTTCTTT. This sequence encodes CASSMTTSSVEAFF.

This clone was observed a handful of times. The genes are TRBV4-3 and TRBJ1-1; the D gene is possibly TRBD1 (5 bases). Trimming removed 0 bases at V and 1 base at J, with 12 bases between. The CDR3 is made up of 16 amino acids. Per the germline V gene, CDR1 is LGHNA and CDR2 is YSLEER. The CDR3 spells CASSQDVGVANTEAFF. CDR3 DNA: TGCGCCAGCAGCCAAGATGTGGGGGTAGCGAACACTGAAGCTTTCTTT.

In the case of this clone: The identical CDR3 is also encoded by other nucleotide sequences in the sample. The CDR3 reads CASSVGQGSYGYTF. The CDR3 bases are TGTGCCAGCAGCGTCGGACAGGGGTCTTATGGCTACACCTTC. The rearrangement uses TRBV9 and TRBJ1-2, with 9 bases that match TRBD1. Germline V gives CDR1 SGDLS, CDR2 YYNGEE. The V segment lost 2 bases and the J segment 5 bases; nucleotides outside the gene matches: 4. This CDR3 has 14 amino acids.

The chain joins TRBV19 to TRBJ1-1, with TRBD1 as a possible D gene (6 bases). V lost 5 bases, J lost 5 bases, and 12 bases lay in between. CDR3 size: 13 residues. Germline V gives CDR1 LNHDA, CDR2 SQIVND (reference sequence). CDR3 region: CASSFSGETEAFF. DNA of the CDR3: TGTGCCAGTAGTTTCTCAGGGGAAACTGAAGCTTTCTTT.